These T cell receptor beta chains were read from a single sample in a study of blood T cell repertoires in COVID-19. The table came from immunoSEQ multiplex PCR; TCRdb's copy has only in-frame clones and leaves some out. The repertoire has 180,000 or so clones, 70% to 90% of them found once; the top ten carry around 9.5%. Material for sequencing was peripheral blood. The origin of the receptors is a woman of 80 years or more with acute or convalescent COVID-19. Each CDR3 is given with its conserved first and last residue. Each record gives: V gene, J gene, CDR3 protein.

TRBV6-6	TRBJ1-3	CASRGGGDGNTIYF
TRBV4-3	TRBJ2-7	CASSQSPRGGSYEQYF
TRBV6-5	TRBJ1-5	CASSFGRDQPQHF
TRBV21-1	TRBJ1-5	CASSKERVNQPQHF
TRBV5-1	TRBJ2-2	CASSKDSPPRTGELFF
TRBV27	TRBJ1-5	CASRRDSSHSNQPQHF
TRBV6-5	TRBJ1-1	CASSPWDRSSTEAFF
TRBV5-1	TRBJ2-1	CASSLVAGADYNEQFF
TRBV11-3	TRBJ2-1	CASSLGGGPIGQFF
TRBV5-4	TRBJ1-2	CASSLADYGYTF
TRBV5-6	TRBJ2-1	CASRDGGEQFF
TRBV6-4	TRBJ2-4	CASSEGRGGRMPKNIQYF
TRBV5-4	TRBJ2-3	CASSFGSGRQDTQYF
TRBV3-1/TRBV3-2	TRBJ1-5	CASSLYRDGQPQHF
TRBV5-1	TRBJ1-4	CASSVGQGNEKLFF
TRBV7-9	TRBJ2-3	CASSLAGGPADTQYF
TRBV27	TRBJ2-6	CASKERDRVEGANVLTF
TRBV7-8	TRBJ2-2	CASSSGGPRTGELFF
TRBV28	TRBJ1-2	CASTGDRGNYGYTF